The 9 T cell receptor beta chains below come from one sample, sequenced in a study of cytomegalovirus exposure and HLA in healthy donors. PCR involved 60 Vbeta and 13 Jbeta primers. The method was immunoSEQ multiplex PCR; TCRdb's version includes in-frame clones alone and lacks a portion of them. Among about 190,000 clones listed, 84% were seen once. Material for sequencing was PBMCs. The receptors shown here come from a boy between 10 and 17 years old in good health and CMV-seronegative.

The chain recombines TRBV27 with TRBJ1-4, with D perhaps TRBD1 (6 bases). V shed 6 bases and J shed 7 bases, with 15 bases lying between them. The CDR3 runs to 14 residues. CDR1 and CDR2 from the germline V gene are MNHEY and SMNVEV (reference sequence). The CDR3 DNA follows: TGTGCCAGCAGCCGCGGACAGTCTCCTGAAAAACTGTTTTTT. Its protein product is CASSRGQSPEKLFF. Drawing the rest from reference TRBV27 and TRBJ1-4, the complete variable domain is EAQVTQNPRYLITVTGKKLTVTCSQNMNHEYMSWYRQDPGLGLRQIYYSMNVEVTDKGDVPEGYKVSRKEKRNFPLILESPSPNQTSLYFCASSRGQSPEKLFFGSGTQLSVL.

This chain connects TRBV7-8 to TRBJ1-5; unclear D gene. This CDR3 has 15 amino acids. The ends were cut back, 1 base at V and 3 bases at J, with 10 bases in the middle. Germline V gene lookup returns CDR1 SGHVS and CDR2 FQNEAQ. Here the CDR3 reads CASSLGRRFNQPQHF. The CDR3 DNA is TGTGCCAGCAGCTTAGGCCGCAGGTTCAATCAGCCCCAGCATTTT.

The gene calls are TRBV5-1 and TRBJ2-3, with D possibly being TRBD2 (6 bases). Germline lookup yields CDR1 SGHRS and CDR2 YFSETQ. This CDR3 contains 19 residues. V lost 3 bases and J 0 bases, leaving 23 bases between the germline ends. CDR3 residues: CASSSAGTGPSLSTDTQYF. CDR3 coding DNA: TGCGCCAGCAGCTCCGCCGGGACTGGGCCCTCCCTTAGCACAGATACGCAGTATTTT.

V and J are TRBV9 and TRBJ2-5; TRBD2 matches at 10 bases. V trimming: 0 bases; J trimming: 3 bases; junction bases outside the gene matches: 2. Per germline, CDR1 SGDLS and CDR2 YYNGEE. The CDR3 is 15 residues long. The CDR3, as DNA: TGTGCCAGCAGCGTAGCCCTAGCGGGAGAAGAGACCCAGTACTTC. The encoded protein is CASSVALAGEETQYF.

This clone rates as medium-sized. The CDR3 region is CASSPFDRGGSNEQFF. In DNA form, the CDR3 reads TGCGCCAGCAGCCCCTTCGACCGGGGGGGTTCCAATGAGCAGTTCTTC. The V and J genes are TRBV4-1 and TRBJ2-1, with 8 bases aligning to TRBD2. CDR1 is MGHRA and CDR2 is YSYEKL in the germline V gene. CDR3 length: 16 residues. J lost 6 bases, V lost 4 bases, and 11 bases had no gene match.

The count of this clone is one. This sequence joins TRBV2 and TRBJ1-1; possible D gene TRBD1, 5 bases. V was trimmed by 7 bases and J by 6 bases, leaving 12 bases between them. This CDR3 has 12 amino acids. CDR1 SNHLY and CDR2 FYNNEI come from the germline V gene. This chain's CDR3 is CASTVQVPEAFF. The CDR3 DNA reads TGTGCCAGCACCGTACAGGTCCCTGAAGCTTTCTTT.

This sequence joins TRBV11-2 and TRBJ2-7; 8 bases map to TRBD1. Germline-derived CDR1 and CDR2 are SGHAT and FQNNGV. The CDR3 consists of 13 residues. The V segment lost 7 bases and the J segment 2 bases; nucleotides outside the gene matches: 4. The CDR3 protein is CASKLTGAYEQYF. Here the CDR3 DNA reads TGTGCCAGCAAACTGACAGGGGCCTACGAGCAGTACTTC.

This chain joins TRBV6-1 and TRBJ2-7; weak D call: TRBD2 (6 bases). CDR3 length: 15 residues. With 1 base removed from V and 0 bases from J, the gap between germline ends came to 10 bases. The germline CDR1 and CDR2 sequences are MNHNS and SASEGT. Here the CDR3 DNA reads TGTGCCAGCAGTGAAGGGGTTAGCGGCTCCTACGAGCAGTACTTC. Protein sequence: CASSEGVSGSYEQYF.

The genes are TRBV29-1 and TRBJ1-1; no firm D call. The germline V gene has CDR1 SQVTM and CDR2 ANQGSEA. CDR3 length equals 17 residues. V was trimmed by 6 bases and J by 4 bases, leaving 27 bases between them. The CDR3 DNA sequence: TGCAGCGTCCTTACGTTATCCACCCCTCCCTCCAGCACTGAAGCTTTCTTT. Translating gives CSVLTLSTPPSSTEAFF.